This record looks at one TCR beta chain sequence and its context. Its cognate antigen is unknown. Molecular barcoding with unique molecular identifiers was used for the TCRbeta library. From the PCR reads, TCRdb called clonotypes with MiXCR, one entry per CDR3 protein. The sample yields some 300,000 distinct CDR3 sequences, 6.5% to 9% seen once. The sample comes from a study of T-cell reconstitution after alpha-beta-depleted transplantation in children. The germline V and J ends were trimmed by 3 bases and 4 bases, with 9 bases remaining between them. Germline CDR1 and CDR2: LNHDA and SQIVND (reference sequence). The CDR3 is 13 residues long. Study-wide findings and caveats: At the one-year point after transplant, T-cell counts and TCRbeta diversity were found to come mostly from T cells that had been newly produced.

The rearrangement uses TRBV19 and TRBJ1-2; D remains ambiguous. The material was peripheral blood, obtained 360 days after TCRalphabeta/CD19-depleted stem cell transplant. This sequence originates from a female patient between 2 and 15 years old who had a stem cell transplant for Fanconi anemia, so the T cells may come from the graft donor. CDR3 region: CASSIEGFYGYTF. The CDR3, as DNA: TGTGCCAGTAGTATCGAAGGATTCTATGGCTACACCTTC. Based on the CDR3 plus reference TRBV19 and TRBJ1-2, the full variable domain is DGGITQSPKYLFRKEGQNVTLSCEQNLNHDAMYWYRQDPGQGLRLIYYSQIVNDFQKGDIAEGYSVSREKKESFPLTVTSAQKNPTAFYLCASSIEGFYGYTFGSGTRLTVV.